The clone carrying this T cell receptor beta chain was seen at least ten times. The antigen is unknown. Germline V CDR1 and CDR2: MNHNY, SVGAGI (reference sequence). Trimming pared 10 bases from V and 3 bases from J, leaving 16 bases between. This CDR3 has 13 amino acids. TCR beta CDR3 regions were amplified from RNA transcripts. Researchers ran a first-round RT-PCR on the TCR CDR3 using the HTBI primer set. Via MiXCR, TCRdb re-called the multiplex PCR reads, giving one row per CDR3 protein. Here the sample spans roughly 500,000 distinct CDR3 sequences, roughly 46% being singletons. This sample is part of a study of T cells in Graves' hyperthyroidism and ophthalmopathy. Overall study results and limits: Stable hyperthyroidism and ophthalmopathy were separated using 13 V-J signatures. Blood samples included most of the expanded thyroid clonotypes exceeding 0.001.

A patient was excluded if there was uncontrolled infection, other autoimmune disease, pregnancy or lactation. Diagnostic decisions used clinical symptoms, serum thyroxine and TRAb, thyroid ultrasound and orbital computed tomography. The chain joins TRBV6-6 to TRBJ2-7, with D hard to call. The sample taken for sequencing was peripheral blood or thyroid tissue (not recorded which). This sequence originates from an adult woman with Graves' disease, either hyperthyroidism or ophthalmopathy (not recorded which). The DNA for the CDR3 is TGTGCCACCAAAGACGGATGGGGCTACGAGCAGTACTTC. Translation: CATKDGWGYEQYF.